The clone carrying this T cell receptor (beta chain) was detected only once. Its antigen is still unknown. The data originate from a study of cytomegalovirus exposure and HLA in healthy donors. Amplification used 60 Vbeta primers and 13 Jbeta primers. The assay was immunoSEQ multiplex PCR, and TCRdb's table has in-frame clones only and misses some. This sample has about 210,000 clones, with about 81% found just once. CDR3 length equals 12 residues. Trimming cost V 6 bases and J 6 bases, with 12 bases left between them. Germline lookup yields CDR1 MNHEY and CDR2 SVGAGI. Whole-study findings and limits: The availability of immune exposure information extended only to CMV serostatus. The study labeled more than 150 TCR beta chains cytomegalovirus-associated.

Sequenced material: PBMCs. This receptor was taken from a man aged 40-49 years in good health and CMV-seropositive. J is TRBJ2-7 and V is TRBV6-5; TRBD1 might be the D (6 bases). As DNA, the CDR3 is TGTGCCAGCAGATCAACAGGGAGCGAGCAGTACTTC. It yields the protein CASRSTGSEQYF.